These 17 T cell receptor beta chains originate from one sample sequenced in a study of identical twins. TCRdb ran MiXCR on the 5' RACE reads and lists one entry per CDR3 protein. This sample has around 550,000 distinct CDR3 sequences, with 15% found just once. These data are also associated with another study on yellow fever vaccine responses in identical twins.

The sequenced sample was CD4+ T cells sorted from blood. These receptors were obtained from a woman aged 18-30 years in good health.

This clonotype has only a few counts. The chain employs TRBV7-6 and TRBJ2-1; a possible D gene is TRBD2 (5 bases). This CDR3 comprises 14 residues. Trimming cost V 5 bases and J 6 bases, with 14 bases left between them. Germline V gene data show CDR1 as SGHVS and CDR2 as FNYEAQ. The CDR3 loop reads CASSLEDALNEQFF. As DNA, the CDR3 is TGTGCCAGCAGCCTGGAGGACGCTCTCAATGAGCAGTTCTTC.

The V gene is TRBV28, the J gene TRBJ2-5, with D uncertain. The CDR3 consists of 14 residues. Trimming left V 4 bases short and J 7 bases short, with 16 bases between. Germline CDR1 and CDR2: MDHEN and SYDVKM. CDR3 bases: TGTGCCAGCAGTTCTTTGCGAACCCCGGGGACCCAGTACTTC. This translates into CASSSLRTPGTQYF.

The chain has TRBV27 and TRBJ2-3; TRBD2 agrees at 9 bases. The CDR3 covers 20 residues. The germline CDR1 and CDR2 sequences are MNHEY and SMNVEV (reference sequence). With V trimmed by 4 bases and J by 8 bases, 25 bases remained unmatched. The DNA for the CDR3 is TGTGCCAGCAGTTCCCGCCCGGGGAGGGGTCTAGCGGGGTGGCGAGGTACGCAGTATTTT. Translation gives CASSSRPGRGLAGWRGTQYF.

V is TRBV27 and J is TRBJ2-7; D possibly corresponds to TRBD1 (6 bases). The V and J ends lost 4 bases and 3 bases respectively, with 16 bases between them. This CDR3 has 15 amino acids. Germline V gene sequence: CDR1 MNHEY, CDR2 SMNVEV (reference sequence). CDR3 nucleotide sequence: TGTGCCAGCAGTTCAGCCGGGACGGACAGCTACGAGCAGTACGTC. Translation: CASSSAGTDSYEQYV.

This clonotype was counted a few times. This sequence joins TRBV6-1 and TRBJ2-7, with D uncertain. Germline assignment: CDR1 MNHNS and CDR2 SASEGT. The CDR3 is 14 residues long. V dropped 3 bases and J dropped 0 bases, with 9 bases sitting between them. The CDR3 coding sequence is TGTGCCAGCAGTGATGGCAGACGCTCCTACGAGCAGTACGTC. It translates to CASSDGRRSYEQYV.

This clonotype turned up a few times. This rearrangement joins TRBV24-1 to TRBJ2-1, with D maybe TRBD2 (6 bases). Germline V lookup: CDR1 KGHDR, CDR2 SFDVKD. Deletions cut 7 bases from V and 4 bases from J, with 16 bases between. The length of the CDR3 is 15 residues. CDR3 nucleotides: TGTGCCACCAGCCCCGGGGGAGGTCCTTACAATGAGCAGTTCTTC. Protein: CATSPGGGPYNEQFF.

This clonotype was counted between two and nine times. This chain uses TRBV12-3 or TRBV12-4 with TRBJ1-6; tentatively, D is TRBD1 (5 bases). The CDR3 loop spans 14 amino acids. V lost 3 bases and J lost 6, with 9 bases in between. In DNA form, the CDR3 reads TGTGCCAGCAGTTTTTGGGGGATTAATTCACCCCTCCACTTT. It encodes CASSFWGINSPLHF.

The V and J genes are TRBV12-3 or TRBV12-4 and TRBJ2-1; D uncertain. The CDR3 contains 11 residues. The germline V and J ends were trimmed by 7 bases and 6 bases, with 7 bases remaining between them. The DNA for the CDR3 is TGTGCCAGCATGGTCGTCAATGAGCAGTTCTTC. As protein: CASMVVNEQFF.

This clonotype was recorded a few times. V and J are TRBV7-3 and TRBJ2-1; weak D call: TRBD2 (6 bases). The CDR3 extends over 16 amino acids. V was clipped by 2 bases and J by 1 base, with 12 bases between them. The germline CDR1 and CDR2 sequences are SGHTA and FQGTGA. CDR3 nucleotides: TGTGCCAGCAGCTTATGGCCCCGGGGGTCCTACAATGAGCAGTTCTTC. Translating it yields CASSLWPRGSYNEQFF.

The rearrangement joins TRBV7-3 to TRBJ2-7; 8 bases fit TRBD2. This CDR3 has 14 residues. CDR1 is SGHTA and CDR2 is FQGTGA in the germline V gene. The trim removed 2 bases at V and 6 bases at J, leaving 6 bases unmatched. The CDR3 nucleotides are TGTGCCAGCAGCTTATATAGCGGGACGGGCGAGCAGTACTTC. Amino acid sequence: CASSLYSGTGEQYF.

In nucleotides, the CDR3 is TGTGCCAGCAGCACCGCCGGCGGCGGCAACAATGAGCAGTTCTTC. Translation: CASSTAGGGNNEQFF. The J gene is TRBJ2-1, the V gene TRBV28; D gene ambiguous. V shed 6 bases and J shed 5 bases, with 17 bases lying between them. Germline CDR1 reads MDHEN; CDR2 reads SYDVKM. The CDR3 loop spans 15 amino acids.

The CDR3 sequence: CAGQGGPYEQYF. CDR3 nucleotides: TGCGCCGGGCAAGGGGGTCCTTACGAGCAGTACTTC. The chain recombines TRBV23-1 with TRBJ2-7, with D tentatively TRBD1 (6 bases). TRBV23-1 is given ORF status, its function remaining uncertain. With 11 bases removed from V and 4 bases from J, the gap between germline ends came to 15 bases. This CDR3 contains 12 residues.

This sequence joins TRBV20-1 and TRBJ1-2; D is possibly TRBD1 (6 bases). Deletions cut 3 bases from V and 4 bases from J, with 15 bases between. CDR1 is DFQATT, CDR2 SNEGSKA, per germline (reference sequence). The CDR3 has 14 amino acids. CDR3 sequence: CSASQGGTGYGYTF. CDR3 bases: TGCAGTGCTAGTCAAGGGGGAACGGGCTATGGCTACACCTTC.

This chain joins TRBV7-9 and TRBJ2-4; 13 positions match TRBD2. Germline CDR1 SEHNR, CDR2 FQNEAQ (reference sequence). This CDR3 has 14 amino acids. With V trimmed by 7 bases and J by 6 bases, 3 bases remained unmatched. The CDR3 DNA reads as TGTGCCAGCACCGGGACTAGCGGGGTAAACATTCAGTACTTC. Its protein product is CASTGTSGVNIQYF.

This clonotype was seen many times. This rearrangement joins TRBV29-1 to TRBJ1-1; no clear D. V lost 5 bases and J 8 bases, leaving 15 bases between the germline ends. Looked up from germline, CDR1 is SQVTM and CDR2 is ANQGSEA. This CDR3 is built from 12 residues. In DNA, the CDR3 is TGCAGCGTTATGCGGGCGTCACTCGAAGCTTTCTTT. It yields the protein CSVMRASLEAFF.

At least ten counts were recorded for this clonotype. The rearrangement links TRBV4-1 to TRBJ2-5; 7 nucleotides agree with TRBD2. CDR1 and CDR2 (germline): MGHRA, YSYEKL. The CDR3 runs to 15 residues. Unmatched junction bases numbered 7, after V lost 4 bases and J lost 2 bases. The CDR3 spells CASSLPGGSQETQYF. In DNA, the CDR3 is TGCGCCAGCAGCCTCCCCGGGGGGTCTCAAGAGACCCAGTACTTC.

The chain joins TRBV25-1 to TRBJ1-1, with 7 bases aligning to TRBD1. CDR1 MGHDK and CDR2 SYGVNS come from the germline V gene. This CDR3 is 14 amino acids long. V lost 9 bases, J lost 3 bases, and 10 bases stayed unmatched. The CDR3 DNA is TGTGCCAGTAGAGGAGGGGGCTCTTACACTGAAGCTTTCTTT. It translates to CASRGGGSYTEAFF.